The T cell receptor beta chain under discussion was sequenced for a study of blood T cell repertoires in COVID-19. On the study more broadly: COVID-19 samples, acute and convalescent, were from the United States, Italy and Spain.

Participants spanned ages about 18 to 90 years and resided in 20 to 30 US areas. Participants reported their clinical history, and cohort assignment relied on those reports. V trimming: 6 bases; J trimming: 2 bases; junction bases outside the gene matches: 11. Germline V lookup: CDR1 MGHRA, CDR2 YSYEKL. The CDR3 is 16 residues long. As handled by the study authors: Amplifying reference gene primers gave estimates of nucleated cell counts. Here immunoSEQ multiplex PCR was the method, and the copy in TCRdb shows in-frame clones only, minus some. The DNA gave D and trimming, while V, J and clone size come from that table. The data contain 400,000 to 500,000 clones, around 89% of them singletons.

The clonotype comes from a woman in her forties who had recovered from COVID-19. The chain uses TRBV4-1 and TRBJ2-5; 8 bases match TRBD2. The material sequenced was PBMCs or T cells enriched from blood (not recorded which). CDR3 amino acids: CASSQTLAGQQETQYF. The CDR3 coding sequence is TGCGCCAGCAGTCAGACGCTAGCGGGTCAACAAGAGACCCAGTACTTC.